This TCR beta chain was obtained from a study of blood T cell repertoires in COVID-19 (dated by TCRdb to about 2020). The study in broad terms: The collaborator samples originated in the United States, Italy and Spain and spanned the acute and convalescent phases of COVID-19. The material from the prospective study consisted of cDNA or gDNA derived from T cells, B-cell-depleted T cells, or PBMCs. Deeply sampled blood TCRbeta repertoires from subjects exposed to, actively infected with, or recovered from COVID-19 were included in the dataset. The repertoires were released in a freely available public database intended as a resource for research on the immune response to SARS-CoV-2. The samples were drawn from two sources: the first 160 participants of the ongoing ImmuneRACE study, and approximately 1,300 subjects contributed by 6 global collaborators. A de-identified subject ID, COVID-19 status, age in years and sex were almost always included in the sample metadata. Where available, HLA class I and class II types were taken from metadata supplied by the sample provider and were not determined by assay-based typing. Overall study results and their limits: The amount of clinical and demographic metadata varied by source and participant and was provided uncurated.

Each collaborating institution followed its own protocols to collect whole blood in K2EDTA tubes. Collaborator samples were shipped for TCRbeta analysis as frozen whole blood, isolated PBMCs, or DNA extracted from either sample type. The immunoSEQ Assay, a bias-controlled multiplex PCR, was used to amplify TCRbeta CDR3 regions from genomic DNA. The source study handled its data this way. The number of nucleated cells in each sample was estimated by amplification of reference gene primers within the assay. Sequence reads were collapsed and filtered to measure the absolute abundance of every unique TCRbeta CDR3 rearrangement. For each sample, productive Simpson clonality was calculated as the square root of Simpson's diversity index over productive rearrangements. TCRdb limited this immuneACCESS table to in-frame rearrangements with V and J called. A share of clones is missing; checked studies link under half to unresolved V genes, and the rest is unexplained. For V, J and clone size, that table is used; D and trimming come from the DNA. The sample table holds 150,000 to 200,000 clones, of which about three quarters were seen once. The top ten hold more than 6.5% of the sample.

Sequences SQVTM (CDR1) and ANQGSEA (CDR2) are obtained from the germline V gene. Taken from cysteine to phenylalanine, the CDR3 has 13 residues. Here the CDR3 DNA is all that survives: 39 bases in frame from base 1. V loses 1 base at its end and J loses 4 bases; junction bases beyond the gene matches: 3. As regards this clone: Its antigen remains unidentified. No qualities accompany the bases; no much larger clone lies one base away.

The V gene is TRBV29-1 and the J gene is TRBJ1-2, with 7 middle bases fitting TRBD1. The receptor comes from a woman aged 45-65 years with active or convalescent COVID-19. The sequenced sample consisted of peripheral blood. The CDR3 protein: CSVEGRGRYGYTF. The DNA sequence is TGCAGCGTTGAAGGGAGGGGGCGCTATGGCTACACCTTC.